This T cell receptor beta chain was profiled in a study of beta chain features in type 1 diabetes. cDNA synthesis used the whole RNA isolate, giving expressed TCRB sequences. Repertoires were generated with immunoSEQ multiplex PCR, while TCRdb's copy carries only in-frame clones and drops some. Of over 150,000 clones listed, about 13% are singletons. CD45RO/CCR7/CD25/CD127/CD95/CD27 separated CD4+ naive, central memory, regulatory and stem cell-like memory cells by sorting. The CDR3 totals 11 residues. Germline-derived CDR1 and CDR2 are SNHLY and FYNNEI. With 6 bases removed from V and 3 bases from J, the gap between germline ends came to 6 bases.

Sequencing was done on a sample of central memory CD4+ T cells from blood. This chain links TRBV2 with TRBJ2-7; no definite D call. This clonotype was sampled from a woman between 18 and 29 years old in good health. The CDR3 sequence is CASRYYYEQYF. The CDR3 DNA sequence: TGTGCCAGCAGGTACTACTACGAGCAGTACTTC.